This T cell receptor (beta chain) was captured in a study of blood T cell repertoires in COVID-19. The germline V gene has CDR1 SGHTA and CDR2 FQGNSA. V was clipped by 2 bases and J by 4 bases, with 17 bases between them. The CDR3 runs 16 residues. Only in-frame clones appear in the TCRdb table, and some are missing; sequencing was by immunoSEQ multiplex PCR. This sample yields roughly 380,000 clones, of which approximately 84% are seen a single time; approximately 3% belongs to the top ten. The genes are TRBV7-2 and TRBJ2-5; D is ambiguous. The sequence derives from a woman aged 25 to 39 who had recovered from COVID-19. The sequenced material came from PBMCs or T cells enriched from blood (not recorded which). The DNA of the CDR3 is TGTGCCAGCAGCTTAAGCTTGGCGGCCGGCGGAGAGACCCAGTACTTC. Translating gives CASSLSLAAGGETQYF.